A selection of T cell receptor beta chains follows, all from one sample in a study of shared clonotypes between healthy human individuals. Sequencing used immunoSEQ multiplex PCR; TCRdb keeps in-frame clones, though not all of them. The sample gives 2 million to 2.5 million clones, more than 85% of which show up once; 0.39% is in the top ten. Sample: naive CD4+ T cells from PBMCs. These receptors were taken from a man aged 18-30 years in good health. Some clones in this sample may be carry-over from other donors' samples. The conserved cysteine and the conserved F or W are not part of the CDR3 here. The order of the fields is V gene, J gene, clone size, CDR3 protein. Rows may omit the clone size; those that give it use once, few, many or a size class.

TRBV6-1	TRBJ1-1	.	ASSDNKAYTEAF
TRBV14	TRBJ1-3	.	ASSRAGNTIY
TRBV4-3	TRBJ2-2	.	ASSQDRGRGDTGELF
TRBV7-2	TRBJ2-3	.	ASSSLGATDTQY
TRBV18	TRBJ1-4	.	ASSRVQGGGEKLF
TRBV7-9	TRBJ1-1	once	ASSLGGTAKNTEAF
TRBV29-1	TRBJ1-2	.	SVEVLAVNYGYT
TRBV4-1	TRBJ2-6	.	ASSHSSGANVLT
TRBV9	TRBJ2-7	.	ASSVEGLAGVGEQY
TRBV19	TRBJ1-1	.	ASKGQHTEAF
TRBV7-2	TRBJ2-2	.	ASSPIGGRSTGELF
TRBV29-1	TRBJ2-7	.	SVGLAEDGGQY
TRBV19	TRBJ2-3	.	ASSPRDFYRADTQY
TRBV7-7	TRBJ1-2	.	ASSLGLGQSPTGNYGYT
TRBV28	TRBJ2-5	.	ASSRGGQETQY
TRBV28	TRBJ1-2	.	ASSPGTANYGYT
TRBV6-5	TRBJ2-2	.	AGSRGRGELF
TRBV18	TRBJ2-3	.	ASLRGSSTDTQY
TRBV18	TRBJ1-5	few	ASSPLPLPNQPQH
TRBV18	TRBJ2-3	.	ASRNTDTQY
TRBV9	TRBJ2-2	.	ASSVEPSHNTGELF
TRBV28	TRBJ2-7	.	ASSVGHSIYVANEQY
TRBV5-1	TRBJ1-1	.	ASSLGDREAF
TRBV7-9	TRBJ2-5	.	ASSSGLAGLGRETQY
TRBV6-5	TRBJ2-7	.	ASSYTRTGGSYEQY
TRBV5-6	TRBJ1-2	.	ASSLAPVNYGYT
TRBV7-9	TRBJ1-1	.	ASSPYRDTPLEAF
TRBV28	TRBJ1-1	few	ASQEGGQNTEAF
TRBV12-5	TRBJ1-1	once	ASGLVLGQGATEAF
TRBV9	TRBJ2-7	.	ASSVGVAGVYEQY
TRBV19	TRBJ1-5	.	ASSNGQGNQPQH
TRBV9	TRBJ2-2	few	ASSTTAGGQGLTGELF
TRBV5-1	TRBJ2-7	.	ASSLQPYEQY
TRBV6-5	TRBJ1-6	once	ASSYGRLGGAPLH
TRBV5-4	TRBJ2-3	.	ASSLAPYTDTQY
TRBV6-6	TRBJ2-1	.	ASQGREGNEQF
TRBV9	TRBJ1-2	.	ASSAEMGYT
TRBV6-6	TRBJ1-1	.	ASTTESGNTEAF
TRBV7-2	TRBJ1-1	.	ASSFGSGGRVYTEAF
TRBV6-1	TRBJ2-4	.	ASSEAWAGQGVVQY
TRBV6-6	TRBJ2-7	.	ASSYPGQGTYEQY
TRBV27	TRBJ2-3	.	ARKRRGGTTDTQY
TRBV21-1	TRBJ1-3	.	ASSKTPGREWTIY
TRBV28	TRBJ2-7	.	ASSSWYEQY
TRBV4-2	TRBJ2-7	.	ASSRQLAGGTYEQY
TRBV6-4	TRBJ1-1	.	ANSTLGLPNTEAF
TRBV9	TRBJ1-2	.	ASSVWTGVEGGYT
TRBV7-7	TRBJ1-1	.	ASSPLYTTGTEAF
TRBV29-1	TRBJ1-1	.	SVLGRLNTEAF
TRBV5-1	TRBJ2-1	.	ASSFEAGAYNEQF
TRBV2	TRBJ1-2	.	ASRDFNYGYT